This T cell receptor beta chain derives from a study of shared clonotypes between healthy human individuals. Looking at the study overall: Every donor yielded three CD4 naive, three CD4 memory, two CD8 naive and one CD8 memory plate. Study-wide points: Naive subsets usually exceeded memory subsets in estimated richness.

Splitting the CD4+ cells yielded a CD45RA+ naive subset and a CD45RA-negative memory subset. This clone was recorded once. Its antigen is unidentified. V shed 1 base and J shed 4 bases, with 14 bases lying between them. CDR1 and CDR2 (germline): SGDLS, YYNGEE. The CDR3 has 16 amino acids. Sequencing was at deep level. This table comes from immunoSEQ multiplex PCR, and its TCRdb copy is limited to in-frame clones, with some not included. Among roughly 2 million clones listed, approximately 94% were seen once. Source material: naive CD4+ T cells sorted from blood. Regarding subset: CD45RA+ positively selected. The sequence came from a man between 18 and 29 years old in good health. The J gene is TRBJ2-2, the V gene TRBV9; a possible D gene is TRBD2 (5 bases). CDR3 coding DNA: TGTGCCAGCAGCGTATCCGGGGAAGGGTCCACCGGGGAGCTGTTTTTT. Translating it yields CASSVSGEGSTGELFF.